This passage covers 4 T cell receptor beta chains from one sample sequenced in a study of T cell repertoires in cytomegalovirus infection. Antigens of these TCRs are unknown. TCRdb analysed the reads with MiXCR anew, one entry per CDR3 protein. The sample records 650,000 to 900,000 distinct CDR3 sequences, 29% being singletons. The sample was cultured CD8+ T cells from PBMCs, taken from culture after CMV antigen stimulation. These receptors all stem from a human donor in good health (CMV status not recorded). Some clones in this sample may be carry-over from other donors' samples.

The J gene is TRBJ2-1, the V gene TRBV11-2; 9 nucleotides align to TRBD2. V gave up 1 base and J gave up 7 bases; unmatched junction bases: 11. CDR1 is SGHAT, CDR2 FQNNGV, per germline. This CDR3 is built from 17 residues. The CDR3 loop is CASSLGRRGGAWNEQFF. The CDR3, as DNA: TGTGCCAGCAGCTTAGGGAGGCGCGGGGGGGCGTGGAATGAGCAGTTCTTC.

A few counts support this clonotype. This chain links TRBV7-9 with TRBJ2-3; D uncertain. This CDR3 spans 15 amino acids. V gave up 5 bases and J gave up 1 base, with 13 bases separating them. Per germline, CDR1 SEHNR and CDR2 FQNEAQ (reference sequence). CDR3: CASSPARLGTDTQYF. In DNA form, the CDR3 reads TGTGCCAGCAGCCCCGCTAGATTGGGCACAGATACGCAGTATTTT.

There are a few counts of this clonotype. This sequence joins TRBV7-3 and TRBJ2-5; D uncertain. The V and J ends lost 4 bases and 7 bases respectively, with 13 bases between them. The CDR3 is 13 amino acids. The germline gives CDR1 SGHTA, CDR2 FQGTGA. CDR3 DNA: TGTGCCAGCAGCTACCGGGCCCTTGGGACCCAGTACTTC. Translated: CASSYRALGTQYF.

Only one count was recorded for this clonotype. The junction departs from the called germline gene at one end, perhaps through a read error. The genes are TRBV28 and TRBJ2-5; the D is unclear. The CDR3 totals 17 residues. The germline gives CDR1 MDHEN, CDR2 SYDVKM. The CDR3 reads CASSSFLELGPQETQYF. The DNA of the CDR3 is TGTGCTAGCAGCTCCTTTCTAGAGCTTGGTCCCCAAGAGACCCAGTACTTC.